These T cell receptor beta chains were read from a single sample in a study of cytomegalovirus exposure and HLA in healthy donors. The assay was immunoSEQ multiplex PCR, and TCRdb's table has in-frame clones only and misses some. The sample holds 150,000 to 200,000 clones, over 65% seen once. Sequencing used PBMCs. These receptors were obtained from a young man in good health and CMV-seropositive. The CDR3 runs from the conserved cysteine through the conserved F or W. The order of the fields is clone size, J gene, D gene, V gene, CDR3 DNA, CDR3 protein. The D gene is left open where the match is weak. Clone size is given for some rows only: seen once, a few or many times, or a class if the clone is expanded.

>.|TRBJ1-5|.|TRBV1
TGCACCAGCAGCCTCCTCCCGCGGGCAGCTTTTAATCAGCCCCAGCATTTT
CTSSLLPRAAFNQPQHF
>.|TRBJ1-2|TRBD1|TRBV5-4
TGTGCCAGCAGCTACAGGGGACTCTATGGCTACACCTTC
CASSYRGLYGYTF
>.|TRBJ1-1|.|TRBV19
TGTGCCAGTACCAGTAGGGCGGGGGCGCACACTGAAGCTTTCTTT
CASTSRAGAHTEAFF
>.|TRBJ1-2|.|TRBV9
TGTGCCAGCAGCGTAGCTTTAGGGGTCTATGGCTACACCTTC
CASSVALGVYGYTF
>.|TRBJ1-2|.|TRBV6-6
TGTGCCAGCAGTCGGACAGAGGATGGCTACACCTTC
CASSRTEDGYTF
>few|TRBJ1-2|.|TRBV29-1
TGCAGCGTTACGACAAACTATGGCTACACCTTC
CSVTTNYGYTF
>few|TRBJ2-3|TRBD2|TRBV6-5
TGTGCCAGTATCCTAGCGGGAAAAAGCACAGATACGCAGTATTTT
CASILAGKSTDTQYF
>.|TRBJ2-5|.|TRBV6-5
TGTGCCAGCAGTTACAGGGGGCAAGAGACCCAGTACTTC
CASSYRGQETQYF
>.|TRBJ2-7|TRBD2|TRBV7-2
TGTGCCAGCAGCTTAGAACTAGCGGGAGGAGCCTACGAGCAGTACTTC
CASSLELAGGAYEQYF
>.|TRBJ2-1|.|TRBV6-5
TGTGCCAGCAGTAGGGGGGGGCGGTTCCACAATGAGCAGTTCTTC
CASSRGGRFHNEQFF
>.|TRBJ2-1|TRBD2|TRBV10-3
TGTGCCATCAGTGAGCCTGGACTAGCGGGAGCGAATGAGCAGTTCTTC
CAISEPGLAGANEQFF
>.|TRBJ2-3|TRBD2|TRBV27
TGTGCCAGCCTCCCTCGAGCGGGACTTAGCACAGATACGCAGTATTTT
CASLPRAGLSTDTQYF
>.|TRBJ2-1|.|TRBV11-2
TGTGCCAGCAGCTTGAGTAGCGGTTACAATGAGCAGTTCTTC
CASSLSSGYNEQFF
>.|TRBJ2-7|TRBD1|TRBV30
TGTGCCTGGTCCCCCGGGACAGGGGTCTACGAGCAGTACTTC
CAWSPGTGVYEQYF
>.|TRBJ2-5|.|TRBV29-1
TGCAGCGTTGACGGGGGGCCGGAGACCCAGTACTTC
CSVDGGPETQYF
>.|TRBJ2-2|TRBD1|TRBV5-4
TGTGCCAGCAGCTTTAGACAGGGGGACGGCACCGGGGAGCTGTTTTTT
CASSFRQGDGTGELFF
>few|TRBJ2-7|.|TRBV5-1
TGCGCCAGCAGCTTCAGGGGCGAGGGGACCTACGAGCAGTACTTC
CASSFRGEGTYEQYF
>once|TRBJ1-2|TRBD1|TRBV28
TGTGCCAGCAGTTTGACAGGGGTTATCAGTGGCTACACCTTC
CASSLTGVISGYTF
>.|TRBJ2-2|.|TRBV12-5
TGTGCTAGTGGCCAAGGGACACCAGCTACCGGGGAGCTGTTTTTT
CASGQGTPATGELFF
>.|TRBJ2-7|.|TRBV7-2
TGTGCCAGCAGCTTAATGGGTTCCACAGATATCTACGAGCAGTACTTC
CASSLMGSTDIYEQYF
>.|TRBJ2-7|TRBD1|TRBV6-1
TGTGCCAGCAGTGAAGAGGAGGGGACAGGGTCGGGGGAGCAGTACTTC
CASSEEEGTGSGEQYF
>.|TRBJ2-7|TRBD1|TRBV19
TGTGCCAGTAGTACCGGGACAGGGAACGAGCAGTACTTC
CASSTGTGNEQYF
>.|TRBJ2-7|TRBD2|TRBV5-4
TGTGCCAGCAGCTTTGGAGCGGGAGGGAACGAGCAGTACTTC
CASSFGAGGNEQYF
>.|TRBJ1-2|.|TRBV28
TGTGCCAGCAGAAGGGGGAGCTATGGCTACACCTTC
CASRRGSYGYTF
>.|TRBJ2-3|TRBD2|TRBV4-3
TGCGCCAGCAGCCAAGACGCTAGCGGGAGATCGGATACGCAGTATTTT
CASSQDASGRSDTQYF
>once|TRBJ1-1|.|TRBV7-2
TGTGCCAGCAGCCTTGGGGGAGGCCTTAACACTGAAGCTTTCTTT
CASSLGGGLNTEAFF
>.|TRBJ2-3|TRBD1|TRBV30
TGTGCCTGGAGGATCCGGGACAGGGAAACAGATACGCAGTATTTT
CAWRIRDRETDTQYF
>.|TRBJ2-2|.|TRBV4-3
TGCGCCAGCAGCCAAGCCCGGGGGGCTGAGCTGTTTTTT
CASSQARGAELFF
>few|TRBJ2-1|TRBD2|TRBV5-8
TGTGCCAGCAGACCCCGACTAGCTTCTAATGAGCAGTTCTTC
CASRPRLASNEQFF
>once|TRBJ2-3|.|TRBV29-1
TGCAGCGTTGAAACCCCCAGGGCGGAAAGCACAGATACGCAGTATTTT
CSVETPRAESTDTQYF
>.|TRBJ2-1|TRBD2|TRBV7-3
TGTGCCAGCAGCTCCGGGACTAGCGGTCTCAATGAGCAGTTCTTC
CASSSGTSGLNEQFF
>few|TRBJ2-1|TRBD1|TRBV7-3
TGTGCCAGCAGCCGAGCAGGGGGTGAGCAGTTCTTC
CASSRAGGEQFF
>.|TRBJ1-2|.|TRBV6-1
TGTGCCAGCAGTAATCAGGAGGGCGCGGGCTATGGCTACACCTTC
CASSNQEGAGYGYTF
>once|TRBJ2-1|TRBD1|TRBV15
TGTGCCACCAGCAGAGATAGGGGGCAGTACAATGAGCAGTTCTTC
CATSRDRGQYNEQFF
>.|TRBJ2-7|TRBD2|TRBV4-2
TGTGCCAGCAGCCAGCGAGCGGGAGGGCCCTACGAGCAGTACTTC
CASSQRAGGPYEQYF
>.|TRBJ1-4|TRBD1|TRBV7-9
TGTGCCAGCAGCGCCGGGGGACAGATCAATGAAAAACTGTTTTTT
CASSAGGQINEKLFF
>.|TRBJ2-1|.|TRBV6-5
TGTGCCAGCAGTTACACCCGGGGAAATGAGCAGTTCTTC
CASSYTRGNEQFF
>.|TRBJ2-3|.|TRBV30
TGTGCCTGGAGTGTTTCCGGACTGACGCAGTATTTT
CAWSVSGLTQYF
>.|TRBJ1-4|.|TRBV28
TGTGCCAGCAGTTTGTTGGGGCCCTCGGGTGAAAAACTGTTTTTT
CASSLLGPSGEKLFF
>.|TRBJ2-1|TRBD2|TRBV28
TGTGCCAGCAGTTTCCCTAGCGGGAGGGCCTGGGGGGGCAATGAGCAGTTCTTC
CASSFPSGRAWGGNEQFF
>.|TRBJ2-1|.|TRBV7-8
TGTGCCAGCAGCCTCACCCGGGACACCTACAATGAGCAGTTCTTC
CASSLTRDTYNEQFF
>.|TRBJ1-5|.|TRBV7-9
TGTGCCAGCAGCTTAGGCGGGGGCGCGGGTAGCAATCAGCCCCAGCATTTT
CASSLGGGAGSNQPQHF
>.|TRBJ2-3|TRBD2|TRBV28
TGTGCCAGCAGTTTGGGCGGGAGTGGGACAGATACGCAGTATTTT
CASSLGGSGTDTQYF
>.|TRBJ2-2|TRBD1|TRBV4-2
TGTGCCAGCAGCCAAGCCTCCGGCGGGGACAGGGGAAGTACCGGGGAGCTGTTTTTT
CASSQASGGDRGSTGELFF
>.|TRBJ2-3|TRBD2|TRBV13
TGTGCCAGCAGCTCGGGACTAGCGGGAGGGCCAGCTCGTACGCAGTATTTT
CASSSGLAGGPARTQYF
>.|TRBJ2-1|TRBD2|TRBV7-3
TGTGCCAGCAGCTTATACGGCGGGAGTTTCGACAATGAGCAGTTCTTC
CASSLYGGSFDNEQFF
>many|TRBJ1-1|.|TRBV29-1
TGCAGCGTTGCTCTTTCGGGGGGCGAAGCTTTCTTT
CSVALSGGEAFF
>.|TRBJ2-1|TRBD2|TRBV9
TGTGCCAGCAGCGTAGGGACTAGCGGACCCTACAATGAGCAGTTCTTC
CASSVGTSGPYNEQFF
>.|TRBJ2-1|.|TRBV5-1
TGCGCCAGCAGCACCCTAGGGGTTAATGAGCAGTTCTTC
CASSTLGVNEQFF
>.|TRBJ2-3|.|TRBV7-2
TGTGCCAGCAGCCCCTCCTCGGGTACAGATACGCAGTATTTT
CASSPSSGTDTQYF
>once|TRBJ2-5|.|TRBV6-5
TGTGCCAGCAGTTACGTTGGTACTCTGGAGACCCAGTACTTC
CASSYVGTLETQYF
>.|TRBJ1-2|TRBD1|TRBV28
TGTGCCAGCACCATTACAGGGGCTGGCTACACCTTC
CASTITGAGYTF
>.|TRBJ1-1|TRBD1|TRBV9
TGTGCCAGCAGCGCAGGAGGGACAGCGGTGACTGAAGCTTTCTTT
CASSAGGTAVTEAFF
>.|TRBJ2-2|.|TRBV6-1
TGTGCCAGCAGCCCCTTTCTCGGGGAGCTGTTTTTT
CASSPFLGELFF
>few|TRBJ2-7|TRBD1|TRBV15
TGTGCCACCAGCAGAGGACCACCGGGACAGGGGGCATTCTACGAGCAGTACTTC
CATSRGPPGQGAFYEQYF
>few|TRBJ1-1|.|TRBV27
TGTGCCAGCGGGGGGACGGCCGAAGCTTTCTTT
CASGGTAEAFF
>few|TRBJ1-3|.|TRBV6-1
TGTGCCAGCATCAGGTCTGGAAACACCATATATTTT
CASIRSGNTIYF